Listed here are 22 T cell receptor beta chains from one sample, sequenced in a study of radiation and T cells in renal cell carcinoma. The time point: blood 4 weeks post-SBRT, at nephrectomy. Treatment: 15 Gy SBRT to primary tumor, nephrectomy 4 weeks later. Data came from immunoSEQ multiplex PCR; TCRdb stores just in-frame clones and leaves some out. The sample yields under 200,000 clones, 88% seen once. This specimen was blood, taken from a patient whose treatment included radiotherapy and nephrectomy. All receptors derive from a woman aged 45 to 65 with renal cell carcinoma.

The table lists this clone with a count of one. This chain uses TRBV6-1 with TRBJ2-5; D is undetermined. This CDR3 contains 13 residues. Germline V gene lookup returns CDR1 MNHNS and CDR2 SASEGT. Between the trimmed V and J ends, which lost 2 bases and 5 bases, there was a span of 9 bases. As DNA, the CDR3 is TGTGCCAGCAGTGAACTCCCTGTTGAGACCCAGTACTTC. Its translation: CASSELPVETQYF.

The chain carries TRBV5-1 and TRBJ1-2; possible D gene TRBD1, 6 bases. Germline V gene lookup returns CDR1 SGHRS and CDR2 YFSETQ. The V end lost 2 bases, the J end lost 3 bases, and 11 bases lay between the germline ends. This CDR3 region has 14 residues. The CDR3 nucleotides are TGCGCCAGCAGCTTAGCGGACAGAGACTATGGCTACACCTTC. This encodes CASSLADRDYGYTF.

The chain links TRBV19 to TRBJ2-2; 8 bases map to TRBD1. CDR3 length: 15 amino acids. V shed 4 bases and J 5 bases; nucleotides not matched to a gene: 6. Per germline, CDR1 LNHDA and CDR2 SQIVND (reference sequence). CDR3 region: CASSTGQGGTGELFF. In DNA, the CDR3 is TGTGCCAGTAGTACCGGACAGGGTGGGACCGGGGAGCTGTTTTTT.

V is TRBV6-5 and J is TRBJ1-5; D is uncertain. The germline V gene has CDR1 MNHEY and CDR2 SVGAGI. Deletions cut 7 bases from V and 0 bases from J, with 10 bases between. The CDR3 length is 14 residues. CDR3 nucleotide sequence: TGTGCCAGCACCCCACTCCATAGCAATCAGCCCCAGCATTTT. Protein product: CASTPLHSNQPQHF.

V is TRBV30 and J is TRBJ1-1, with D possibly being TRBD1 (6 bases). Germline values: CDR1 GTSNPN, CDR2 SVGIG (reference sequence). The ends were cut back, 2 bases at V and 1 base at J, with 8 bases in the middle. The CDR3 is 13 residues long. The CDR3 DNA is TGTGCCTGGAGTAAGGACAGGAACACTGAAGCTTTCTTT. Residues: CAWSKDRNTEAFF.

In this sample, this clone turned up a few times. CDR3: CSVHPGTGRPEAFF. CDR3 coding DNA: TGCAGCGTCCACCCCGGGACAGGTAGGCCTGAAGCTTTCTTT. J is TRBJ1-1 and V is TRBV29-1; 8 bases match TRBD1. The ends lost 6 bases at V and 6 bases at J; junction bases unmatched: 12. CDR1 and CDR2 from the germline V gene are SQVTM and ANQGSEA. The CDR3 is made up of 14 amino acids.

This clone is a singleton in its sample. The rearrangement uses TRBV6-8 and TRBJ2-7; 10 nucleotides line up with TRBD1. Germline lookup yields CDR1 MNHGY and CDR2 SAAAGT. CDR3 size: 14 residues. Trimming cost V 2 bases and J 4 bases; bases outside gene matches: 2. This chain's CDR3 is CASSYEGQGYEQYF. The CDR3 nucleotides are TGTGCCAGCAGTTACGAGGGACAGGGGTACGAGCAGTACTTC.

The V and J genes are TRBV2 and TRBJ2-3, with a weak D call TRBD2 (6 bases). The CDR3 contains 14 residues. V was clipped by 8 bases and J by 6 bases, with 18 bases between them. In germline, CDR1 is SNHLY, CDR2 FYNNEI. CDR3 residues: CASVSEGLADTQYF. For the CDR3, the DNA is TGTGCCAGCGTGTCGGAGGGGCTAGCGGATACGCAGTATTTT.

The chain employs TRBV18 and TRBJ2-6, with 7 positions matching TRBD1. Per germline, CDR1 KGHSH and CDR2 LQKENI. The CDR3 runs to 17 residues. Unmatched junction bases numbered 7, after V lost 3 bases and J lost 2 bases. CDR3 region: CASSPIITGAGANVLTF. For the CDR3, the DNA is TGTGCCAGCTCACCGATCATTACAGGGGCTGGGGCCAACGTCCTGACTTTC.

The genes are TRBV6-5 and TRBJ1-1; 7 nucleotides match TRBD1. Germline CDR1 and CDR2: MNHEY and SVGAGI. J gave up 1 base and V 5 bases, and 7 bases lay outside the gene matches. The CDR3 is made up of 15 amino acids. The DNA of the CDR3 is TGTGCCAGCAGTCGAGGGGGCGTCAGGAACACTGAAGCTTTCTTT. Encoded protein: CASSRGGVRNTEAFF.

The rearrangement uses TRBV7-9 and TRBJ2-1; perhaps TRBD2 as D (5 bases). The CDR3 totals 14 residues. Germline V CDR1 and CDR2: SEHNR, FQNEAQ (reference sequence). Trimming cost V 1 base and J 7 bases, with 11 bases left between them. CDR3 DNA sequence: TGTGCCAGCAGCTTAGAACATCGGGGAAATGAGCAGTTCTTC. It specifies CASSLEHRGNEQFF.

V and J are TRBV5-1 and TRBJ2-3; 9 bases match TRBD1. CDR3 length: 14 residues. From germline, CDR1 is SGHRS and CDR2 YFSETQ. V was pared by 5 bases and J by 8 bases, with 9 bases of the junction left unmatched. The CDR3 reads CASSPGQGPGTQYF. The CDR3 DNA is TGCGCCAGCAGTCCGGGACAGGGCCCAGGTACGCAGTATTTT.

The gene calls are TRBV18 and TRBJ2-5, with D perhaps given as TRBD1 or TRBD2 (6 bases each). CDR1 is KGHSH and CDR2 is LQKENI in the germline V gene. V was shortened by 0 bases and J by 4 bases, with 15 bases between the two germline ends. This CDR3 spans 16 amino acids. The CDR3 DNA is TGTGCCAGCTCACCACCGAGGGGGGTCGACGGAGAGACCCAGTACTTC. Its protein product is CASSPPRGVDGETQYF.

J is TRBJ1-6 and V is TRBV27, with D maybe TRBD1 (5 bases). The germline V gene encodes CDR1 MNHEY and CDR2 SMNVEV (reference sequence). V lost 3 bases to trimming and J lost 10 bases, with 13 bases between them. This CDR3 comprises 14 residues. The DNA of the CDR3 is TGTGCCAGCAGTTTTGGCCAGGGTTGGTCACCCCTCCACTTT. It translates to CASSFGQGWSPLHF.

This chain joins TRBV27 and TRBJ1-1; no definite D call. Germline V gives CDR1 MNHEY, CDR2 SMNVEV (reference sequence). Trimming pared 2 bases from V and 4 bases from J, leaving 11 bases between. This CDR3 comprises 14 residues. The CDR3, as DNA: TGTGCCAGCAGTTTAGAGGGAGTGAGCACTGAAGCTTTCTTT. Its translation is CASSLEGVSTEAFF.

This clone appeared a single time. The rearrangement uses TRBV19 and TRBJ2-5; D is undetermined. In germline, CDR1 is LNHDA, CDR2 SQIVND (reference sequence). Trimming removed 5 bases from V and 1 base from J, with 5 bases in between. This CDR3 is built from 12 residues. The CDR3 DNA is TGTGCCAGTAGTTGGGGCCAAGAGACCCAGTACTTC. It translates to CASSWGQETQYF.

The J gene is TRBJ2-7, the V gene TRBV5-1; TRBD1 agrees at 7 bases. The CDR3 length is 13 residues. V dropped 4 bases and J dropped 4; count of bases not matched to a gene: 5. Germline V CDR1 and CDR2: SGHRS, YFSETQ. The CDR3 sequence is CASSQGVGYEQYF. For the CDR3, the DNA is TGCGCCAGCAGCCAGGGGGTTGGTTACGAGCAGTACTTC.

The chain uses TRBV6-5 and TRBJ1-2; possible D gene TRBD1, 5 bases. V was pared by 0 bases and J by 8 bases, with 10 bases between. This CDR3 comprises 13 residues. Germline V gene lookup returns CDR1 MNHEY and CDR2 SVGAGI. The CDR3 loop reads CASSYSNGGGYTF. CDR3 bases: TGTGCCAGCAGTTACTCCAATGGGGGAGGCTACACCTTC.

The chain carries TRBV5-1 and TRBJ2-3; D could derive from TRBD1 or TRBD2 (6 bases each). Germline V CDR1 and CDR2: SGHRS, YFSETQ. V lost 2 bases to trimming and J lost 2 bases, with 9 bases between them. CDR3 size: 14 residues. The CDR3 sequence: CASSFGGLTDTQYF. The CDR3 DNA reads TGCGCCAGCAGCTTTGGGGGGCTCACAGATACGCAGTATTTT.

The chain uses TRBV7-8 and TRBJ1-1; D is unresolved. Germline values: CDR1 SGHVS, CDR2 FQNEAQ. The CDR3 length is 13 residues. Trimming stripped 2 bases from V and 4 bases from J, with 8 bases between. The CDR3 nucleotides are TGTGCCAGCAGCTTAAGTGAGTTCACTGAAGCTTTCTTT. It codes for CASSLSEFTEAFF.

The J gene is TRBJ1-2, the V gene TRBV2; D unclear. The germline CDR1 and CDR2 sequences are SNHLY and FYNNEI. This CDR3 region has 14 residues. Trimming removed 1 base at V and 4 bases at J, with 10 bases between. The DNA for the CDR3 is TGTGCCAGCAGTGAAGGACCGACGATCTATGGCTACACCTTC. Protein product: CASSEGPTIYGYTF.

V and J are TRBV7-9 and TRBJ1-3; 7 positions match TRBD1. V trimming: 2 bases; J trimming: 4 bases; junction bases outside the gene matches: 8. The CDR3 has 16 amino acids. Germline loops: CDR1 SEHNR, CDR2 FQNEAQ (reference sequence). The CDR3 DNA sequence: TGTGCCAGCAGCTTAAACATGGGGACAGTAGGAAACACCATATATTTT. Its translation is CASSLNMGTVGNTIYF.